This passage covers 13 T cell receptor beta chains from one sample sequenced in a study of CDR3 diversity in severe acne. TCRdb re-analysed the PCR reads in MiXCR, keeping a single row per CDR3 protein. In the table there are around 91,000 distinct CDR3 sequences, 45% to 65% of which are singletons. What was sequenced was blood. These TCRs come from a male donor in good health, without acne.

This chain links TRBV29-1 with TRBJ1-4, with D maybe TRBD1 (6 bases). The germline CDR1 and CDR2 sequences are SQVTM and ANQGSEA. Trimming stripped 4 bases from V and 2 bases from J, with 14 bases between. The CDR3 spans 15 residues. CDR3: CSVAHRVSTNEKLFF. CDR3 nucleotide sequence: TGCAGCGTTGCCCACAGGGTTTCGACTAATGAAAAACTGTTTTTT.

This clonotype was seen only a few times. This chain joins TRBV5-5 and TRBJ2-5, with 11 bases that match TRBD2. Unmatched junction bases numbered 5, after V lost 0 bases and J lost 4 bases. The CDR3 totals 16 residues. Germline lookup yields CDR1 SGHKS and CDR2 YYEKEE (reference sequence). The CDR3 region has the DNA TGTGCCAGCAGCTTGGTACTAGCGGGAGAGGGAGAGACCCAGTACTTC. Its translation is CASSLVLAGEGETQYF.

This chain joins TRBV7-9 and TRBJ2-5; D is unclear. CDR1 SEHNR and CDR2 FQNEAQ come from the germline V gene (reference sequence). The CDR3 has 11 amino acids. Trimming left V 5 bases short and J 8 bases short, with 9 bases between. CDR3 loop: CASSLSATQYF. CDR3 DNA sequence: TGTGCCAGCAGCCTTTCTGCCACCCAGTACTTC. Based on the CDR3 plus reference TRBV7-9 and TRBJ2-5, the full variable domain is DTGVSQNPRHKITKRGQNVTFRCDPISEHNRLYWYRQTLGQGPEFLTYFQNEAQLEKSRLLSDRFSAERPKGSFSTLEIQRTEQGDSAMYLCASSLSATQYFGPGTRLLVL.

This chain joins TRBV30 and TRBJ1-1, with a tentative D call TRBD1 (6 bases). Trimming cost V 0 bases and J 0 bases, with 8 bases left between them. Looked up from germline, CDR1 is GTSNPN and CDR2 is SVGIG (reference sequence). The CDR3 has 14 residues. CDR3 amino acids: CAWSVTGLNTEAFF. The CDR3 DNA follows: TGTGCCTGGAGTGTTACAGGGTTGAACACTGAAGCTTTCTTT.

Here the CDR3 reads CTARNTEAFF. The CDR3 nucleotides read TGCACGGCCAGAAACACTGAAGCTTTCTTT. This chain links TRBV29-1 with TRBJ1-1; D remains ambiguous. CDR3 length: 10 amino acids. Germline CDR1 reads SQVTM; CDR2 reads ANQGSEA.

This clonotype was picked up a small number of times. The J gene is TRBJ2-5, the V gene TRBV7-3; D uncertain. CDR1 SGHTA and CDR2 FQGTGA come from the germline V gene. Trimming took 5 bases from V and 4 from J, leaving 11 bases between them. The CDR3 runs 13 residues. The CDR3 sequence is CASSPDVGETQYF. The CDR3 DNA sequence: TGTGCCAGCAGCCCTGACGTGGGAGAGACCCAGTACTTC.

Within the sample, this clonotype is medium-sized. The chain has TRBV6-4 and TRBJ2-1; the match to TRBD2 covers 7 bases. The CDR3 runs 13 residues. Trimming at V came to 0 bases and at J to 10 bases, leaving 3 bases not matched to a gene. CDR1 and CDR2 from the germline V gene are MRHNA and SNTAGT. The CDR3 region is CASSDSEGGEQFF. Here the CDR3 DNA reads TGTGCCAGCAGTGACTCGGAGGGAGGGGAGCAGTTCTTC.

J is TRBJ1-5 and V is TRBV7-6; D is uncertain. Trimming took off 1 base at V and 1 base at J, with 8 bases between the two ends. CDR3 size: 15 residues. Germline CDR1 and CDR2: SGHVS and FNYEAQ. CDR3 protein: CASSLGQVSNQPQHF. The CDR3, as DNA: TGTGCCAGCAGCTTAGGGCAGGTCAGCAATCAGCCCCAGCATTTT.

The genes are TRBV29-1 and TRBJ1-2; D is unclear. CDR1 is SQVTM, CDR2 ANQGSEA, per germline. The CDR3 is made up of 12 amino acids. Trimming took 3 bases from V and 4 from J, leaving 9 bases between them. The CDR3 spells CSVERSIYGYTF. CDR3 DNA: TGCAGCGTTGAGAGGAGTATCTATGGCTACACCTTC.

The chain recombines TRBV5-4 with TRBJ2-7; 11 positions match TRBD1. Germline lookup yields CDR1 SGHNT and CDR2 YYREEE (reference sequence). The CDR3 runs 16 residues. Germline trimming cut 5 bases from V and 0 bases from J; bases unmatched to any gene: 7. CDR3 DNA sequence: TGTGCCAGCAGGGACAGGGGGCAGGCGCACTCCTACGAGCAGTACTTC. This encodes CASRDRGQAHSYEQYF.

This clonotype was seen many times. The J gene is TRBJ1-2, the V gene TRBV4-1, with D possibly TRBD1 on 5 matching bases. The CDR3 extends over 19 amino acids. Germline V gives CDR1 MGHRA, CDR2 YSYEKL. Trimming removed 0 bases from V and 0 bases from J, with 20 bases in between. The CDR3 region has the DNA TGCGCCAGCAGCCAAGACCCAGGAGGACACAGGCGTTCTAACTATGGCTACACCTTC. It codes for CASSQDPGGHRRSNYGYTF.

With respect to this clonotype: This likely comes from a read error, as the CDR3 has no conserved phenylalanine or tryptophan at its end. The gene calls are TRBV29-1 and TRBJ2-1; no firm D call. CDR1 is SQVTM and CDR2 is ANQGSEA in the germline V gene. The CDR3 runs 14 residues. Trimming pared 3 bases from V and 0 bases from J, leaving 9 bases between. The CDR3 loop is CSVDSRVSYNEQFR. The CDR3, as DNA: TGCAGCGTTGACTCCCGGGTCTCCTACAATGAGCAGTTCAGA.

This clonotype has only one observation. The rearrangement joins TRBV2 to TRBJ2-3; D gene uncertain. The germline CDR1 and CDR2 sequences are SNHLY and FYNNEI. This CDR3 contains 15 residues. The CDR3 DNA follows: TGTGTCTGCAGTGCGACAACATCTAGCACAGATACGCAGTATTTT. Amino acids: CVCSATTSSTDTQYF. The full variable domain, its missing parts supplied by reference TRBV2 and TRBJ2-3, is EPEVTQTPSHQVTQMGQEVILRCVPISNHLYFYWYRQILGQKVEFLVSFYNNEISEKSEIFDDQFSVERPDGSNFTLKIRSTKLEDSAMYFCVCSATTSSTDTQYFGPGTRLTVL.